This T cell receptor (beta chain) was identified during a study of early T cells in non-severe SARS-CoV-2 infection. Study-level information: Sequencing of bulk RNA from unsorted whole blood was done, without chain pairing.

Germline-derived CDR1 and CDR2 are SGHAT and FQNNGV. This CDR3 has 14 amino acids. Trimming stripped 0 bases from V and 4 bases from J, with 9 bases between. Individually, cDNA molecules had unique molecular identifiers attached to them. TCRdb used MiXCR to reprocess the 5' RACE reads, holding one entry per CDR3 protein. This table has 37,000 or so distinct CDR3 sequences, around 6.3% appearing once. This clonotype was detected a few times. This sequence originates from an adult who was a healthcare worker with PCR-confirmed SARS-CoV-2 infection or an uninfected control (not recorded which). The chain employs TRBV11-2 and TRBJ1-1; a weak D match, TRBD1 (5 bases). The sequenced sample was whole blood. CDR3 loop: CASSLEGGPTEAFF. The CDR3, as DNA: TGTGCCAGCAGCTTAGAGGGGGGTCCCACTGAAGCTTTCTTT.